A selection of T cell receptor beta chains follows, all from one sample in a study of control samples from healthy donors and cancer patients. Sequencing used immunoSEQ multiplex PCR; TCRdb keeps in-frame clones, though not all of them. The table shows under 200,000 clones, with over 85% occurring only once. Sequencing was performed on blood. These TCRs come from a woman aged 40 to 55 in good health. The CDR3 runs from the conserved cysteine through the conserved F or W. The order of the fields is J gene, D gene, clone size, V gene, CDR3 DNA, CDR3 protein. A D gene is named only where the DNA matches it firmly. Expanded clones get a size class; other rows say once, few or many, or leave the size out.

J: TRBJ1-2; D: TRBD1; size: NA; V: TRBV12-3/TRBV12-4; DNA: TGTGCCAGCAGTCTCGAGACAGGGACAGACACCTTC; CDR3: CASSLETGTDTF
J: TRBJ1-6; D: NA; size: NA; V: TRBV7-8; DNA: TGTGCCAGCAGCTTGGGAAAGGTGAATTCACCCCTCCACTTT; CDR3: CASSLGKVNSPLHF
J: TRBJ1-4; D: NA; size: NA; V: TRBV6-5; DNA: TGTGCCAGCAGTAGAGGGGGGTGGAATGAAAAACTGTTTTTT; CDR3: CASSRGGWNEKLFF
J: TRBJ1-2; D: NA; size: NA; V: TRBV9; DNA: TGTGCCAGTACAGGAAACTATGGCTACACCTTC; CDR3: CASTGNYGYTF
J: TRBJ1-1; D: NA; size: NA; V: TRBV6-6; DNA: TGTGCCAGCAGTCGAAGACGGTCCCTTGGGGACACTGAAGCTTTCTTT; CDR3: CASSRRRSLGDTEAFF
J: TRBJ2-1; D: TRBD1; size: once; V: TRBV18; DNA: TGTGCCAGCTCACCGCGACAGGGGTTTTCCTACAATGAGCAGTTCTTC; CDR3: CASSPRQGFSYNEQFF
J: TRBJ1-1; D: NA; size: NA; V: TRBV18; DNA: TGTGCCAGCTCACCGGGCCTGAGCATGAACACTGAAGCTTTCTTT; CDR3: CASSPGLSMNTEAFF
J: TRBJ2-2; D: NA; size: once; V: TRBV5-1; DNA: TGCGCCAGCATAACAGGGTCCAACACCGGGGAGCTGTTTTTT; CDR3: CASITGSNTGELFF
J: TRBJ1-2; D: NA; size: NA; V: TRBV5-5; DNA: TGTGCCAGCAGCTTGCAGGGCAGTTCCGTCTATGGCTACACCTTC; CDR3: CASSLQGSSVYGYTF
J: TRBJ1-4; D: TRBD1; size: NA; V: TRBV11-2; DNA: TGTGCCAGCAGCACCGGGACAGGGGGTGAAAAACTGTTTTTT; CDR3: CASSTGTGGEKLFF
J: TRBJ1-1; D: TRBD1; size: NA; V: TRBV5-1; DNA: TGCGCCAGCAGCTCCACAGGGGGTGGCACTGAAGCTTTCTTT; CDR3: CASSSTGGGTEAFF
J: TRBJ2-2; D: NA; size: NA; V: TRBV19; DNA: TGTGCCAGTAACCCTACGCAGGGGCATTTCAACACCGGGGAGCTGTTTTTT; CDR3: CASNPTQGHFNTGELFF
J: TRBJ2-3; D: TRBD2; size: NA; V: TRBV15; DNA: TGTGCCACTACCGGGACTAGCGAGGATACGCAGTATTTT; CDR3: CATTGTSEDTQYF
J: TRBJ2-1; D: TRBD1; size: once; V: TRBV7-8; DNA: TGTGCCAGCACCGTTATGCGGGGACAGGGGGCTCATGAGCAGTTCTTC; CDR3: CASTVMRGQGAHEQFF
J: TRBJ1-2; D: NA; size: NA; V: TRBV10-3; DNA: TGTGCCATCAGTCGGGACCGCTACTATGGCTACACCTTC; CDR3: CAISRDRYYGYTF
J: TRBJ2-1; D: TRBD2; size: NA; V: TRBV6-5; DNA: TGTGCCAGCAGTCGGACTAGCGGGAGTTTCGATGAGCAGTTCTTC; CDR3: CASSRTSGSFDEQFF
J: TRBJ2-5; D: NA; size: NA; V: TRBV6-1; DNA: TGTGCCAGCAGTGAATTATGGGTGGAGACCCAGTACTTC; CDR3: CASSELWVETQYF
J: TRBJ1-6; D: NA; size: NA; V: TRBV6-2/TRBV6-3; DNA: TGTGCCAGCAGTTTGGAGAATTCACCCCTCCACTTT; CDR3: CASSLENSPLHF
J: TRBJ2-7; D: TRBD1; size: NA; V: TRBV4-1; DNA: TGCGCCAGCAGCCAGCCTCGACAGGGTGGTGCTAGGGAGCAGTACTTC; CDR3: CASSQPRQGGAREQYF
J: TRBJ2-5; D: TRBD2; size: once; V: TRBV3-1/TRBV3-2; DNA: TGTGCCAGCAGCCAAGGAGGGACTAGACAAGAGACCCAGTACTTC; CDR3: CASSQGGTRQETQYF
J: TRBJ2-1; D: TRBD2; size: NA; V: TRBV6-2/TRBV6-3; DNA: TGTGCCAGCAGCTCCGGGACTCAGCGGGGTAATGAGCAGTTCTTC; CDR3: CASSSGTQRGNEQFF
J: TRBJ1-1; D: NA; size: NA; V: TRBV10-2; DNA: TGCGCCAGCATGATGACGGTGAACACTGAAGCTTTCTTT; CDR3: CASMMTVNTEAFF
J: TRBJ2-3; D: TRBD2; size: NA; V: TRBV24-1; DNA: TGTGCCACCAGTGAAGCTAGCGGGAGCACAGATACGCAGTATTTT; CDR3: CATSEASGSTDTQYF
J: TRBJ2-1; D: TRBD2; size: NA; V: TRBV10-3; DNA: TGTGCCATCAGTGACCAAGGTAGCGGGAACAATGAGCAGTTCTTC; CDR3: CAISDQGSGNNEQFF
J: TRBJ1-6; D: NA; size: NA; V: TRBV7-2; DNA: TGTGCCAGCAGCCCCAGACAGGCGTATAATTCACCCCTCCACTTT; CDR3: CASSPRQAYNSPLHF
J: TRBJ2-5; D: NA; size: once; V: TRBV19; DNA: TGTGCCAGTAGTATGTGGAAGGCGGGCCAAGAGACCCAGTACTTC; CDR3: CASSMWKAGQETQYF
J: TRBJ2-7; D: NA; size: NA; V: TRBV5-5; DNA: TGTGCCAGCAGCCCCCTATGGACGGGCCTTTACGAGCAGTACTTC; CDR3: CASSPLWTGLYEQYF
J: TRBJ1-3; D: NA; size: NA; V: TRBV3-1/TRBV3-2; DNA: TGTGCCAGCAGCCTCGGGACGGCGACCGGAAACACCATATATTTT; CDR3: CASSLGTATGNTIYF
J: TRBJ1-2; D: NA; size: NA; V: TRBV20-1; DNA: TGCAGTGCTAGTGAAACAGGGATTTTAGGCTACACCTTC; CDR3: CSASETGILGYTF
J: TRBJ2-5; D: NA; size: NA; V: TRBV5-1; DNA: TGCGCCAGCAGCTTGTGGGGCGAGACCCAGTACTTC; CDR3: CASSLWGETQYF
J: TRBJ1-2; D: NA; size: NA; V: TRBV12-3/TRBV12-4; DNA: TGTGCCAGCAGTTCAGGTTTCCCCTATGGCTACACCTTC; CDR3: CASSSGFPYGYTF
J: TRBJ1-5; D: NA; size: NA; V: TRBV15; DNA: TGTGCCACCAGCAGACGGACGGGCCCGCTTAGCAATCAGCCCCAGCATTTT; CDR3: CATSRRTGPLSNQPQHF
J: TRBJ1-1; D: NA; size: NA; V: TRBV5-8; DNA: TGTGCCAGCAGCCGTGCGTTACTTGAAGCTTTCTTT; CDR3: CASSRALLEAFF
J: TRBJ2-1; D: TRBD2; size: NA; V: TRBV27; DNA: TGTGCCAGCAGTTTAGGCCTAGCGGGCTTGAGCTCCTACAATGAGCAGTTCTTC; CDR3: CASSLGLAGLSSYNEQFF
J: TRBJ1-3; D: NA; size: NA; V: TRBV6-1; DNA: TGTGCCAGCAGTGAAATGCCAGGTCCTGGAAACACCATATATTTT; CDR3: CASSEMPGPGNTIYF
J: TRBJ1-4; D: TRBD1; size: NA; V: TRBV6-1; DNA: TGTGCCAGCAGTGAGGGACAGTGGAATGAAAAACTGTTTTTT; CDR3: CASSEGQWNEKLFF
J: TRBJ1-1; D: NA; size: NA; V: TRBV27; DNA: TGTGCCAGCAGAAGGGGGGGGACGAACACTGAAGCTTTCTTT; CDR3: CASRRGGTNTEAFF
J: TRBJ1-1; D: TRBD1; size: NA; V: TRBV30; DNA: TGTGCCTGGGCCGGGACAGTGAACACTGAAGCTTTCTTT; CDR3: CAWAGTVNTEAFF
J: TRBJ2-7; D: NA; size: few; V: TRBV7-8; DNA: TGTGCCAGCAGCTTAGGGGTTCGGGGGGAGCAGTACTTC; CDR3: CASSLGVRGEQYF
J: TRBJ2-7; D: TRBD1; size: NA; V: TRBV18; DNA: TGTGCCAGCTCACGGCGGGACAGGGGCAACGAGCAGTACTTC; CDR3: CASSRRDRGNEQYF
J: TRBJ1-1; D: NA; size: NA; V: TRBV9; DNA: TGTGCCAGCATCCGTATAGTAGGGGGGACTGAAGCTTTCTTT; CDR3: CASIRIVGGTEAFF
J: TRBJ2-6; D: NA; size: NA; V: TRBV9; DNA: TGTGCCAGCAGCGAGGGGACATTCGGCGGGGCCAACGTCCTGACTTTC; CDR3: CASSEGTFGGANVLTF